The present TCR beta chain was sequenced within a study of CXCR3-negative and CXCR3-positive naive CD8 T cells (dated by TCRdb to the late 2010s). As for the study more broadly: In total, approximately 140 million TRB reads were obtained, which works out to roughly 1.5 +/- 0.3 million reads per library. Data from 11 donors, pooled across two independent experiments, went into the diversity and physicochemical repertoire analyses. Naive subsets from 5 or 6 donors and memory cells from 3 donors were included in the TRBV-TRBJ cluster analysis. The research as a whole found: Repertoire diversity was comparably high in both naive subsets but much lower in memory CD8+ T cells. Freshly isolated PBMCs were used for most assays because CXCR3 expression went down partially after cryopreservation. Because surface CD5, which has been linked to self-reactivity in mice, was comparable between naive subsets, TCR interaction strength was also inferred from TRB CDR3 physicochemical properties. TRB CDR3s from CXCR3-positive naive cells showed higher hydrophobicity (lower Kidera factor 4), lower energy, and higher strength and volume indices than CXCR3-negative naive cells. Naive CXCR3-negative and CXCR3-positive cells from the same donor showed similar TRBV-TRBJ usage, whereas memory cells showed distinct patterns.

The instrument given in TCRdb is NextSeq 550. The Human TCR Profiling Kit (MiLaboratory) was used to make UMI-labeled 5' RACE TRB cDNA libraries. cDNA synthesis used the entire amount of extracted RNA, and PCR amplification then used the entire amount of cDNA produced. Libraries were prepared in parallel with an identical number of PCR cycles. The study's processing was this. About 53,000 +/- 9,400 unique UMI-labeled TRB cDNA molecules per library were extracted with MIGEC and MiXCR, with at least two reads per UMI required. Each library averaged about 38,000 +/- 11,000 functional in-frame TRB CDR3 nucleotide clonotypes without stop codons. After downsampling to 5000 UMI-labeled TRB molecules per sample, diversity metrics such as normalized Shannon-Wiener and Chao1 were calculated in VDJtools. VDJtools computed clonotype-size-weighted physicochemical properties of the central five CDR3 residues: interaction energy, strength, volume and Kidera factor 4. Through TCRdb reprocessing, the reads give one entry per CDR3 protein sequence; DNA is omitted. The V and J calls were determined by TCRdb, not by the authors. The sample's records list under 75,000 distinct CDR3 sequences. The ten top clones hold approximately 0.71% of the sample.

Details on this clonotype: The target of this receptor is not known.

Each CD8+ T cell subset was flow-sorted in triplicate, and 250,000 to 300,000 cells per subset were placed directly into RLT lysis buffer. To exclude memory contaminants, naive CD8+ T cells were stringently defined as CD45RO-CCR7+CD27+CD95-. Peripheral blood mononuclear cells were isolated from buffy coats by standard density gradient centrifugation. A FACSAria III was used to flow-sort naive CD8+ T cells into CXCR3-negative and CXCR3-positive populations. An RNeasy Mini Kit was used to extract total RNA from the sorted cells. Including cysteine and phenylalanine, the CDR3 has 15 amino acids. The entry carries no DNA sequence. In the germline V gene, CDR1 corresponds to MDHEN and CDR2 to SYDVKM.

The clonotype comes from a human donor in good health. Some clones in this sample may be carry-over from other donors' samples. The chain employs TRBV28 and TRBJ2-7; TCRdb's D call of TRBD2 is untestable without DNA. The sample was naive CXCR3+ CD8+ T cells from blood. The cell subset or site label, read with the paper, signifies: CD45RO-CCR7+CD27+CD95- naive CD8+ T cells expressing CXCR3 (TNR3+). The CDR3 loop reads CASSWMGLDTYEQYF.